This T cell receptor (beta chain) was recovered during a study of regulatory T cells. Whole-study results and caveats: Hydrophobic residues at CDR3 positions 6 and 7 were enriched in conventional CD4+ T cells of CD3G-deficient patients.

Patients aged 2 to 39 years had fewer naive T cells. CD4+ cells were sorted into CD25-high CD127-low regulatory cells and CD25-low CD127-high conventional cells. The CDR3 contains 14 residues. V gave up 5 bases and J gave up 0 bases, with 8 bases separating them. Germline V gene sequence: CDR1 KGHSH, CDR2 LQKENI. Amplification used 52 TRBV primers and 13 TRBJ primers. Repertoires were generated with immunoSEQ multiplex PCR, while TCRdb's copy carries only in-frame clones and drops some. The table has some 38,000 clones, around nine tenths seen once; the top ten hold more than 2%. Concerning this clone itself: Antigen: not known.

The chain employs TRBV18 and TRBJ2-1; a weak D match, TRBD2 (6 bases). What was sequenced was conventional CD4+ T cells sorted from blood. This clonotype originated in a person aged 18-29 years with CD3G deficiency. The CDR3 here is CASSTGSSYNEQFF. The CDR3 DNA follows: TGTGCCAGCTCAACCGGGAGCTCCTACAATGAGCAGTTCTTC.